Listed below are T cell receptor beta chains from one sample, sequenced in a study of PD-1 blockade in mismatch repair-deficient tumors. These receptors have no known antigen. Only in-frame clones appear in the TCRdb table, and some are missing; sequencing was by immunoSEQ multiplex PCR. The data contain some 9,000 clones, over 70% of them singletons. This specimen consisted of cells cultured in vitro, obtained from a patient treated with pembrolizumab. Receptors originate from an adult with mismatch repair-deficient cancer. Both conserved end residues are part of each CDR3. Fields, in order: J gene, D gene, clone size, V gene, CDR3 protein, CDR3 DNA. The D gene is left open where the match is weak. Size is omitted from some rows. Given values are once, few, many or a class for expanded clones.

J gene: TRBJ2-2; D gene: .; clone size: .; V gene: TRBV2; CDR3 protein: CASSASDANTGELFF; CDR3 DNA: TGTGCCAGCTCCGCTAGCGACGCGAACACCGGGGAGCTGTTTTTT
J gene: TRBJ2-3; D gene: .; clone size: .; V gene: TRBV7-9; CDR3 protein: CASRMAPDTQYF; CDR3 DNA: TGTGCCAGCAGGATGGCCCCAGATACGCAGTATTTT
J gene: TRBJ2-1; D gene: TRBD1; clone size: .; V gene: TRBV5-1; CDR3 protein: CASSLNGQEGFNEQFF; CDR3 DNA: TGCGCCAGCAGCTTAAATGGACAGGAAGGATTTAATGAGCAGTTCTTC
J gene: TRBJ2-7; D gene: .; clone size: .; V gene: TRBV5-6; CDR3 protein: CASSLWGASEQYF; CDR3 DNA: TGTGCCAGCAGCTTGTGGGGAGCATCCGAGCAGTACTTC
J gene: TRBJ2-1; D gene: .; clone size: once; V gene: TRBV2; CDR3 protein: CASPSAPSYNEQFF; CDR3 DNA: TGTGCCAGCCCTAGCGCTCCATCCTACAATGAGCAGTTCTTC
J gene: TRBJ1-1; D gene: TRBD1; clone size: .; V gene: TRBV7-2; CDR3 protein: CASSLSTGITEAFF; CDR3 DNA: TGTGCCAGCAGCTTATCGACAGGGATCACTGAAGCTTTCTTT
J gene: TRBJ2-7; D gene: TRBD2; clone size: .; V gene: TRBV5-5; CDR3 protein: CASSPGTSGRSYEQYF; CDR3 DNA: TGTGCCAGCAGCCCCGGGACTAGCGGGAGATCGTACGAGCAGTACTTC
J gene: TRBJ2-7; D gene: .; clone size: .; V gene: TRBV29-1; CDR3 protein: CSVEDGREFFYEQYF; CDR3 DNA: TGCAGCGTTGAAGATGGCCGGGAGTTCTTCTACGAGCAGTACTTC
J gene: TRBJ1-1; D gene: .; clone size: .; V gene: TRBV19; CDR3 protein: CASTPIRSNTEAFF; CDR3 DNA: TGTGCCAGTACCCCGATACGGAGCAACACTGAAGCTTTCTTT
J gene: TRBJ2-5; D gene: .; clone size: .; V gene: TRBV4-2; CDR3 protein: CASSQELRQTQYF; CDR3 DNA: TGTGCCAGCAGCCAAGAATTGAGGCAGACCCAGTACTTC
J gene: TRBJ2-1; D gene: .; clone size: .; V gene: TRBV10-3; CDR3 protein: CAISEPKTRTYNEQFF; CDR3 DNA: TGTGCCATCAGTGAGCCGAAGACTAGGACCTACAATGAGCAGTTCTTC
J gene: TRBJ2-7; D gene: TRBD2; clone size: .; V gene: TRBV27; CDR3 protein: CASSKREGLNEQYF; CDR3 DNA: TGTGCCAGCAGTAAGCGGGAGGGCCTCAACGAGCAGTACTTC
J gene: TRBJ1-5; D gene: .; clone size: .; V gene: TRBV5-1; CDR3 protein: CASSFGGSNQPQHF; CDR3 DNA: TGCGCCAGCAGCTTTGGGGGTAGCAATCAGCCCCAGCATTTT
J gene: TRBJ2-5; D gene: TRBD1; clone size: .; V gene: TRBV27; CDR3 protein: CASSLGPGQGFGETQYF; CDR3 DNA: TGTGCCAGCAGTTTAGGCCCGGGACAGGGGTTTGGGGAGACCCAGTACTTC
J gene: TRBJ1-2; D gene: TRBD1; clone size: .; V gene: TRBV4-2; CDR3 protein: CASSQDLQGRNYGYTF; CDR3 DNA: TGTGCCAGCAGCCAAGATCTACAGGGGAGGAACTATGGCTACACCTTC
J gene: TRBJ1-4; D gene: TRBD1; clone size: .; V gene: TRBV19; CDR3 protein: CASSPGTGTTNEKLFF; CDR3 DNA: TGTGCCAGTAGTCCCGGGACAGGGACGACTAATGAAAAACTGTTTTTT
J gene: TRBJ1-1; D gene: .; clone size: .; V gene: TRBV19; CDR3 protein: CASSIRLGGVNTEAFF; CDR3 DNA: TGTGCCAGTAGTATACGTCTGGGGGGCGTAAACACTGAAGCTTTCTTT
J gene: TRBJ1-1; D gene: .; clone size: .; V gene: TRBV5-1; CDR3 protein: CASRFDGNTEAFF; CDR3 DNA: TGCGCCAGCCGCTTCGACGGGAACACTGAAGCTTTCTTT
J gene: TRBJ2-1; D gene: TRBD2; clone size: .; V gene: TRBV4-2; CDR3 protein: CASSQDLSSGNNEQFF; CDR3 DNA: TGTGCCAGCAGCCAAGATCTCTCTAGCGGGAACAATGAGCAGTTCTTC
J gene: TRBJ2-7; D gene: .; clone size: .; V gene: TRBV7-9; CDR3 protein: CASSSGAVSSYEQYF; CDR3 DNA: TGTGCCAGCAGCTCAGGGGCGGTCAGCTCCTACGAGCAGTACTTC
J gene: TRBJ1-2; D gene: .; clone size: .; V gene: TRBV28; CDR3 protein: CASSPTLKGGTNYGYTF; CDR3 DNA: TGTGCCAGCAGTCCGACGTTGAAGGGAGGGACTAACTATGGCTACACCTTC
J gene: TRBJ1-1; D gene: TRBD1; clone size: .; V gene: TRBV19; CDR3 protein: CASSSPRTGGNTEAFF; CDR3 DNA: TGTGCCAGTAGTTCCCCTCGGACAGGGGGTAACACTGAAGCTTTCTTT
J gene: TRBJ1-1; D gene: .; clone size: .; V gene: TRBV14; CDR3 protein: CASSRPGMNTEAFF; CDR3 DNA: TGTGCCAGCAGCCGCCCAGGGATGAACACTGAAGCTTTCTTT
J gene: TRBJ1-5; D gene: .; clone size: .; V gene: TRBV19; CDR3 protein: CASKDPIFGNQPQHF; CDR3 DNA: TGTGCCAGTAAGGATCCGATCTTTGGCAATCAGCCCCAGCATTTT
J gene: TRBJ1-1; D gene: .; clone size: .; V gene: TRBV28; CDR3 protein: CASSGGNTEAFF; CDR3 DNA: TGTGCCAGCAGTGGGGGGAACACTGAAGCTTTCTTT
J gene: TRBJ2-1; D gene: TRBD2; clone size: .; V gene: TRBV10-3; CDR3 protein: CATSGGSGDNEQFF; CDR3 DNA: TGTGCCACGAGTGGCGGGAGCGGTGACAATGAGCAGTTCTTC
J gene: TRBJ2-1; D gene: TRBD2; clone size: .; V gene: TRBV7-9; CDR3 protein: CASQVAGGRGEQFF; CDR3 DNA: TGTGCCAGCCAGGTAGCGGGAGGGCGAGGTGAGCAGTTCTTC
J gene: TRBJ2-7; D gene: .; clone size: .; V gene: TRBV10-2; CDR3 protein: CASSESGPVSSYEQYF; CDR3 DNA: TGCGCCAGCAGTGAGTCGGGGCCGGTGAGCTCCTACGAGCAGTACTTC